These T cell receptor beta chains were read from a single sample in a study of read filtering for tumor transcriptome and immune sequencing. TCRdb re-called the reads through MiXCR, storing one row per CDR3 protein. The sample lists some 40,000 distinct CDR3 sequences, around an eighth occurring once. The source material was a population of CD138-negative cells sorted from bone marrow. These receptors were obtained from a donor aged 40 or over with multiple myeloma. The conserved cysteine and the conserved F or W are not part of the CDR3 here.

>11|TRBV7-2
ASSPRQGGEAF
>15|TRBV5-1
ASSLAGTSGGINEQF
>15|TRBV7-8
ASSLARPQGKYNEQF
>11|TRBV5-1
ASKVSRLSEQY
>13|TRBV20-1
SASLLSQSYNEQF
>10|TRBV6-1
ASSGVNNEQF
>15|TRBV6-5
ASTFQRPGRVNTEAF
>11|TRBV4-1
ASSQDLAPEQY
>14|TRBV7-6
ASSRPGLAVRGEQF
>15|TRBV15
ATSGPGTSGYTDTQY
>13|TRBV12-3/TRBV12-4
ASSRTGDSNQPQH
>11|TRBV6-1
ASSSGVQETQY
>12|TRBV20-1
SARDYDRNYGYT
>12|TRBV2
ASSTDRVNTEAF
>12|TRBV6-5
ASSSPRVNYGYT
>12|TRBV29-1
SVEDRGQVYGYT
>13|TRBV7-9
AGIRGRVLGNEQF
>11|TRBV29-1
SAEPTGGSEQY
>14|TRBV5-4
ASSPEAGAGTGELF
>15|TRBV20-1
SARESRQGSTNEKLF
>13|TRBV7-3
ASSPRHRVQETQY
>14|TRBV5-1
ASSPTRQVPNYGYT
>12|TRBV7-9
ASSTRQAGDGYT
>11|TRBV28
ASSLSGFYGYT
>15|TRBV20-1
SARRRGRGPGSTEAF
>6|TRBV29-1
SVEDGP
>13|TRBV24-1
ATSDGGGGLYEQY
>15|TRBV19
ASSISPSGGPSRTQY
>13|TRBV7-2
ASSFSQAGANVLT
>16|TRBV6-2/TRBV6-3
ASSLPLAGALSTDTQY
>16|TRBV7-2
ASSLSRPGGLVNTDAL
>12|TRBV15
ATSRDYRHPGYT